This TCR beta chain was sequenced in a study of OX40 agonist ivuxolimab in advanced cancers. The wider study: Partial responses were achieved by three patients, one with hepatocellular carcinoma and two with cutaneous melanoma.

Repertoires were generated with immunoSEQ multiplex PCR, while TCRdb's copy carries only in-frame clones and drops some. Of fewer than 85,000 clones detected, around four fifths appear once; the ten largest clones hold roughly 1.9%. The germline CDR1 and CDR2 sequences are MDHEN and SYDVKM. The V segment lost 3 bases and the J segment 1 base; nucleotides outside the gene matches: 5. The CDR3 runs 16 residues. Sequencing was performed on CD4+ or CD8+ T cells sorted from blood, taken in a trial of the OX40 agonist ivuxolimab. This receptor was obtained from an adult with an advanced solid tumor such as melanoma, head and neck, liver or kidney cancer. The chain couples TRBV28 to TRBJ1-5; TRBD1 matches 8 bases. CDR3 sequence (DNA): TGTGCCAGCAGTTTGGAAAGACAGGGGAGCAATCAGCCCCAGCATTTT. It codes for CASSLERQGSNQPQHF.